This T cell receptor (beta chain) was identified during a study of T-cell reconstitution after alpha-beta-depleted transplantation in children. This clonotype was seen repeatedly, ten times or more. The authors prepared the TCRbeta library with unique molecular identifiers. A single record per CDR3 protein comes from TCRdb applying MiXCR to the PCR reads. The sample includes about half a million distinct CDR3 sequences, around 12% of them seen just once. This TCR was recovered from a human donor who donated a stem cell graft to a child with combined immunodeficiency. The source material was PBMCs from the stem cell graft donor, sampled from the stem cell graft.

The CDR3 DNA is TGCGCCAGCAGCTTGATGGGGAGCTCCTATAATTCACCCCTCCACTTT. It specifies CASSLMGSSYNSPLHF. This chain uses TRBV5-1 with TRBJ1-6; D not resolved. Trimming shortened V by 1 base and J by 0 bases, and 8 bases separated the two germline ends. This CDR3 spans 16 amino acids. Germline V gene sequence: CDR1 SGHRS, CDR2 YFSETQ.